The clone carrying this T cell receptor (beta chain) was recorded a few times. Its antigen is as yet unknown. The CDR3 is made up of 15 amino acids. V lost 6 bases to trimming and J lost 0 bases; unmatched junction nucleotides: 4. This sample is part of a study of T cells after yellow fever vaccination. General study findings and limits: A weaker secondary response peaked on day 5, the primary on day 15. Among primary-vaccination clones, most reappeared after the booster, at almost 98% for CD4 and roughly 90% for CD8. Contaminating bulk clonotypes could be abundant in FACS-sorted repertoires.

From the 5' RACE reads, TCRdb called clonotypes with MiXCR, one entry per CDR3 protein. The profile covers more than 350,000 distinct CDR3 sequences, with roughly 12% appearing a single time and more than 15% taken by the ten largest. The sequence came from a man aged 18 to 35 who received the YFV17D yellow fever vaccine. The starting material was PBMCs, obtained on the day of the first yellow fever vaccination. The chain couples TRBV12-3 or TRBV12-4 to TRBJ2-7; 11 nucleotides agree with TRBD2. The CDR3 nucleotides read TGTGCCAGCAGACTAGCGGGGGCGAGCTCCTACGAGCAGTACTTC. Residues: CASRLAGASSYEQYF.